These 10 T cell receptor delta chains originate from one sample sequenced in a study of γδ T cells in repeated Plasmodium falciparum infection. Vgamma9/Vdelta2+ and Vdelta2-negative gammadelta T cells were flow-sorted from PBMC for bulk sequencing. TCRdb reapplied CATT to the multiplex PCR reads. The table records around 50,000 delta-chain clones, 1.5% to 2% of them present only once. The source material was gamma-delta T cells from blood. The origin of the receptors is a pool of human donors (malaria-infected and uninfected, not separated).

This clone was detected a few times. TCRdb attributes to this sequence the protein of a much larger clone, which differs from the DNA translation at residue 5; a read error is likely, and the protein displayed is translated from the DNA. The chain recombines TRDV1 with TRDJ1, with 7 bases aligning to TRDD3. Because TCRdb records no J gene, it was assigned here through a match of the DNA to germline. The CDR3 contains 19 residues. Losses at the gene ends were 5 bases for V and 0 bases for J; bases not matched to a gene: 18. Germline-derived CDR1 and CDR2 are TSWWSYY and QGS. CDR3 region: CALGKPSSLGVHHTDKLIF. The CDR3 DNA is TGTGCTCTTGGGAAGCCTAGTAGTCTGGGGGTCCACCACACCGATAAACTCATCTTT.

Ten or more counts support this clone. The DNA is left out, because the CDR3 cannot be placed on it with certainty; the CDR3 is given as TCRdb lists it. The chain couples TRAV29/DV5 to TRDJ1; the D call of TRDD3 is as the table states it, not checked on the DNA. Germline V CDR1 and CDR2: NSMFDY, ISSIKDK. The CDR3 has 22 residues if both end residues are counted. The CDR3 reads CSVLLCSMGDFLHPGDLDKLIF.

This clone came up many times. This DNA's translation and the protein TCRdb lists, from a much larger clone, do not match at residue 15, likely due to a read error; the protein shown is translated from the DNA. The V and J genes are TRDV1 and TRDJ1; 8 bases fit TRDD3. This CDR3 is built from 21 residues. Germline CDR1 TSWWSYY, CDR2 QGS. J lost 2 bases, V lost 1 base, and 21 bases had no gene match. DNA for the CDR3: TGTGCTCTTGGGGAACATATGGCGGCCTACTGGGGGGCCCGGCGGACCGATAAACTCATCTTT. This sequence encodes CALGEHMAAYWGARRTDKLIF.

This clone has only a few counts. TCRdb assigns this DNA the protein of a much larger clone, which departs from its translation at residue 5; this likely reflects a read error, and the protein shown comes from translating the DNA. The chain recombines TRDV1 with TRDJ1; 7 nucleotides match TRDD3. CDR1 and CDR2 from the germline V gene are TSWWSYY and QGS. J lost 0 bases, V lost 4 bases, and 17 bases had no gene match. This CDR3 is 19 amino acids long. The DNA of the CDR3 is TGTGCTCTTGGGGGCTCCCATCGAAGTGGATACGTATACACCGATAAACTCATCTTT. Translating gives CALGGSHRSGYVYTDKLIF.

This clone was observed a handful of times. TCRdb's listed protein matches a much larger clone and diverges from this DNA's translation at residue 3, likely through a read error; the protein shown comes from the DNA. The chain recombines TRDV2 with TRDJ1, with unresolved D. The CDR3 loop spans 17 amino acids. Germline lookup yields CDR1 GEAIGNYY and CDR2 EKD. DNA for the CDR3: TGTGCCTTTGACACCGTCGGAACGGGGCCTTACACCGATAAACTCATCTTT. This translates into CAFDTVGTGPYTDKLIF.

The chain links TRDV1 to TRDJ1, with TRDD3 identical over 10 bases. TCRdb leaves out the J gene; it was filled in here by matching the DNA to germline. J lost 0 bases, V lost 0 bases, and 22 bases had no gene match. Germline CDR1 and CDR2: TSWWSYY and QGS. The CDR3 extends over 23 amino acids. The CDR3 DNA reads as TGTGCTCTTGGGGAACTAGACAACTACTACCGTACTGGGGGATCCTTGTACACCGATAAACTCATCTTT. This translates into CALGELDNYYRTGGSLYTDKLIF.

This clone appeared many times. A read error is the likely source, as a far larger clone sits one nucleotide away. Other DNA variants within this sample encode the same CDR3. The J segment was not called; the V segment is TRDV2. The V gene's germline CDR1 is GEAIGNYY and CDR2 EKD. CDR3 length: 14 amino acids. The CDR3 sequence is CACDFPSLPDKLIF. The DNA of the CDR3 is TGTGCCTGTGACTTCCCCTCTCTGCCCGATAAGCTCATCTTT.

To note about this clone: TCRdb has a much larger clone's protein, which differs at residue 14 from the translation of this DNA, likely because of a read error; what is shown is the protein translated from the DNA. The chain employs TRDV1 and TRDJ1; D perhaps matches TRDD3 (5 bases). Germline V lookup: CDR1 TSWWSYY, CDR2 QGS. V was shortened by 2 bases and J by 0 bases, with 25 bases between the two germline ends. This CDR3 contains 20 residues. CDR3 sequence reads: CALGENSGPSSGVHTDKLIF. The CDR3 coding sequence is TGTGCTCTTGGGGAAAACAGCGGGCCATCCTCGGGGGTCCACACCGATAAACTCATCTTT.

In regard to this clone: Only one base separates this from a far larger clonotype, so it likely reflects a read error. Other DNA sequences in this sample translate to the same CDR3. The chain has TRAV36/DV7 and TRDJ1; tentatively, D is TRDD3 (6 bases). TCRdb does not report a J gene; here it was assigned by matching the DNA to germline references. With 0 bases removed from V and 0 bases from J, the gap between germline ends came to 39 bases. In germline, CDR1 is VTNFRS, CDR2 LTSSGIE (reference sequence). This CDR3 has 24 amino acids. The CDR3 nucleotides are TGTGCTGTGGAGGTTCAGAACCCTACCCCGGCCTTGATGGGGGTCTATATGTACACCGATAAACTCATCTTT. It translates to CAVEVQNPTPALMGVYMYTDKLIF. Complete variable domain (other parts from reference TRAV36/DV7 and TRDJ1): EDKVVQSPLSLVVHEGDTVTLNCSYEVTNFRSLLWYKQEKKAPTFLFMLTSSGIEKKSGRLSSILDKKELSSILNITATQTGDSAIYLCAVEVQNPTPALMGVYMYTDKLIFGKGTRVTVEP.

This clone was observed a handful of times. A far larger clone is just one base off, so this is likely a read error. The sample holds other DNA sequences that translate to the same CDR3. No J gene was called, and the V gene is TRDV1; TRDD3 is taken as the D call from the table, unchecked against the DNA. The CDR3 totals 19 residues. CDR1 is TSWWSYY and CDR2 is QGS in the germline V gene. The CDR3 nucleotides read TGTGCTCTTTCCTACCGGGATGGTAGAGGGTTACAGTACACCGATAAGCTCATCTTT. As protein: CALSYRDGRGLQYTDKLIF.